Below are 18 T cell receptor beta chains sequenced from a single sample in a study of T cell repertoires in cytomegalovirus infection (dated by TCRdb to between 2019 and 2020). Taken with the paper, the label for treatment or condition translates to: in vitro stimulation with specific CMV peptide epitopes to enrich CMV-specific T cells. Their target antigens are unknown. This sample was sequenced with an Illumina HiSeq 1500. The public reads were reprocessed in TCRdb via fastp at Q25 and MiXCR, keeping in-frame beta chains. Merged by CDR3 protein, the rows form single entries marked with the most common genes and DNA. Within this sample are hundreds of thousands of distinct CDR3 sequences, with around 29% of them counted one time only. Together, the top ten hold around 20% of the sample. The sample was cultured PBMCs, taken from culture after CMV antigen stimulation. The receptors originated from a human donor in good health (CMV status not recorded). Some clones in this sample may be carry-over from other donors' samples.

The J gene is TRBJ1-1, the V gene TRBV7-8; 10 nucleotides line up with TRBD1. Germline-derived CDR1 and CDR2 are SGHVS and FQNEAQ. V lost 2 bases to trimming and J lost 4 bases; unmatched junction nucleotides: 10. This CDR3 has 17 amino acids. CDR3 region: CASSLYRDRGRGTEAFF. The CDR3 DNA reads TGTGCCAGCAGCTTATATAGGGACAGGGGCCGTGGCACTGAAGCTTTCTTT.

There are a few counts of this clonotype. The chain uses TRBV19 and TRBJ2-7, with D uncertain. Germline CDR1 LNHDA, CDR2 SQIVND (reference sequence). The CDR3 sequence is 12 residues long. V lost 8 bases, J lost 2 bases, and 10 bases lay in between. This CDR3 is CASGSYPYEQYF. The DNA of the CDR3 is TGTGCCAGTGGGTCCTATCCCTACGAGCAGTACTTC.

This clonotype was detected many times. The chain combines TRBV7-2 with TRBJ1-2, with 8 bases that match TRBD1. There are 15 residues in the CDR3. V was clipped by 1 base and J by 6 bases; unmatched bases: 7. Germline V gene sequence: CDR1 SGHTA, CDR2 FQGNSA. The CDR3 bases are TGTGCCAGCAGCTTAGTGGCAGGACAGGGACATGGCTACACCTTC. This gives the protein CASSLVAGQGHGYTF.

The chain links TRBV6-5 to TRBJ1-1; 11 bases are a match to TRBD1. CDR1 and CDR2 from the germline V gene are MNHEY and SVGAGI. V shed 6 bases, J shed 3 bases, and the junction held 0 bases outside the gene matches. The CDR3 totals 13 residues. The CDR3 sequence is CASRGQGDTEAFF. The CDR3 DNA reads TGTGCCAGCAGGGGACAGGGGGACACTGAAGCTTTCTTT.

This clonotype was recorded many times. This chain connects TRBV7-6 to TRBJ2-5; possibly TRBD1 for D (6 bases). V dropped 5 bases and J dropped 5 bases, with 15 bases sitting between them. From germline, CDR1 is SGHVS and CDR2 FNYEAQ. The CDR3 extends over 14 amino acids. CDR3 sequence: CASSIRRGTETQYF. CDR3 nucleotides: TGTGCCAGCAGCATACGCAGGGGAACGGAGACCCAGTACTTC.

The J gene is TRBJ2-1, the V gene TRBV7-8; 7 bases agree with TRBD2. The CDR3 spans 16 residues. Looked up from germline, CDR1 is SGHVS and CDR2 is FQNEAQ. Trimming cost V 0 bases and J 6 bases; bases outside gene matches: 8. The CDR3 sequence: CASSLAAGVRGNEQFF. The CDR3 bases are TGTGCCAGCAGCTTAGCGGCGGGAGTTCGGGGCAATGAGCAGTTCTTC.

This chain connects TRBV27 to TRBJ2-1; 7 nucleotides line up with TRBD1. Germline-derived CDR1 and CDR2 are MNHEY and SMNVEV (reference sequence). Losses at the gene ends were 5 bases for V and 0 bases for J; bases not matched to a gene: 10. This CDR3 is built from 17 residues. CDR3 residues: CASSHGTALHSYNEQFF. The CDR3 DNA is TGTGCCAGCAGTCACGGGACAGCGCTTCACTCCTACAATGAGCAGTTCTTC.

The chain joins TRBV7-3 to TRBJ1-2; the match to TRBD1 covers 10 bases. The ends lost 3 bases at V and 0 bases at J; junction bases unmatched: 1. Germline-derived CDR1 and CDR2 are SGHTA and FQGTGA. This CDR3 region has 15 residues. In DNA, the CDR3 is TGTGCCAGCAGCTTGGGACAGGGGCCTAACTATGGCTACACCTTC. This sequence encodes CASSLGQGPNYGYTF.

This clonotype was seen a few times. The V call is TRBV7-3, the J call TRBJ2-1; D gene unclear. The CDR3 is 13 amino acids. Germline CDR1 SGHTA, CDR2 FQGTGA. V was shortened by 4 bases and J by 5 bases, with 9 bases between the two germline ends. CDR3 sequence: CASSSELNNEQFF. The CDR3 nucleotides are TGTGCCAGCAGCTCGGAATTGAACAATGAGCAGTTCTTC.

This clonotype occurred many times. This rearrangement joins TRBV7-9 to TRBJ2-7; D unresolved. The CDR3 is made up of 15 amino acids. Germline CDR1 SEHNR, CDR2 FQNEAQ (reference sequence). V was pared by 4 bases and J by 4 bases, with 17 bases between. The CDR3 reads CASSSTGRKVYEQYF. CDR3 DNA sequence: TGTGCCAGCAGCTCCACCGGGCGGAAGGTTTACGAGCAGTACTTC.

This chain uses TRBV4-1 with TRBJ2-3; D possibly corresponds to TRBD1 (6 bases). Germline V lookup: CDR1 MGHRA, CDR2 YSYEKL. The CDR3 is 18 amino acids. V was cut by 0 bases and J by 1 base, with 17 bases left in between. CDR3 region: CASSQDPAGVSGTDTQYF. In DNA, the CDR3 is TGCGCCAGCAGCCAAGATCCGGCAGGGGTGAGTGGCACAGATACGCAGTATTTT.

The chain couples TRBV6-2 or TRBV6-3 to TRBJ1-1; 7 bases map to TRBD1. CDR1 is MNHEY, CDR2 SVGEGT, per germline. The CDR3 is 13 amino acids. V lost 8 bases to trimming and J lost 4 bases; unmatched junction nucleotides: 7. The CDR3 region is CASAMTGLTEAFF. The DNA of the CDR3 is TGTGCCAGCGCCATGACAGGGCTCACTGAAGCTTTCTTT.

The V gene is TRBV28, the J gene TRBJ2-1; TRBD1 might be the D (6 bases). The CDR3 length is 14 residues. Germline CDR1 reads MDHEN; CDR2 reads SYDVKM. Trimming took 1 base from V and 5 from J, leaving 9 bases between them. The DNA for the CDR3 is TGTGCCAGCAGTTTATCCCCAGGGGACAATGAGCAGTTCTTC. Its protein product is CASSLSPGDNEQFF.

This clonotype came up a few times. CDR3 DNA: TGTGCCAGCAGCCAGACAGGGGGGGACACTGAAGCTTTCTTT. Its protein product is CASSQTGGDTEAFF. J is TRBJ1-1 and V is TRBV12-3 or TRBV12-4; 9 positions match TRBD1. The CDR3 sequence is 14 residues long. V gave up 6 bases and J gave up 3 bases; unmatched junction bases: 5.

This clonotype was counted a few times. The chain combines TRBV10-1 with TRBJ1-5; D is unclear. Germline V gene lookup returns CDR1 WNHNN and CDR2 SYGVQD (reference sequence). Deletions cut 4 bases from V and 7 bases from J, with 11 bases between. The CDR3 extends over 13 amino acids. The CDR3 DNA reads TGCGCCAGCAGTGGGCTCCTCGGGCAGCCCCAGCATTTT. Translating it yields CASSGLLGQPQHF.

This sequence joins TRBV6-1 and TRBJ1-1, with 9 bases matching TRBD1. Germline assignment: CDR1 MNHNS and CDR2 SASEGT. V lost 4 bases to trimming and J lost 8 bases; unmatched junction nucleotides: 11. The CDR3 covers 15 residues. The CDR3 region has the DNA TGTGCCAGCAGTGTACCCCCGGGACAGGGCTCCGAAGCTTTCTTT. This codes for CASSVPPGQGSEAFF.

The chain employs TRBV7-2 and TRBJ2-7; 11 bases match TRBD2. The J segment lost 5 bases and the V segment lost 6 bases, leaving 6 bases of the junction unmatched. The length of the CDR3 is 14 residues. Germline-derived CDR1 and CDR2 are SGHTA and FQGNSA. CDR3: CASRQTSGRDEQYF. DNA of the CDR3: TGTGCCAGCAGACAAACTAGCGGGAGAGACGAGCAGTACTTC.

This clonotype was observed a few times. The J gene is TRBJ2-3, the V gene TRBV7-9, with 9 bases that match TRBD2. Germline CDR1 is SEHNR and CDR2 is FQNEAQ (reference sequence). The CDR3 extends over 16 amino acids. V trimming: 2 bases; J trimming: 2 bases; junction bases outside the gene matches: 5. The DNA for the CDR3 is TGTGCCAGCAGCTTAAAGGCTAGCGGGAACACAGATACGCAGTATTTT. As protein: CASSLKASGNTDTQYF. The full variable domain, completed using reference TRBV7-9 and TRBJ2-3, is DTGVSQNPRHKITKRGQNVTFRCDPISEHNRLYWYRQTLGQGPEFLTYFQNEAQLEKSRLLSDRFSAERPKGSFSTLEIQRTEQGDSAMYLCASSLKASGNTDTQYFGPGTRLTVL.